This T cell receptor beta chain came from a study of T cell changes during pregnancy in multiple sclerosis. The germline V gene encodes CDR1 SGHNT and CDR2 YENEEA. The CDR3 is 13 amino acids. V lost 5 bases and J lost 5, with 12 bases in between. Some clones are missing from TCRdb's copy, which holds only in-frame ones; the method was immunoSEQ multiplex PCR. The sample includes 66,000 or so clones, 85% to 90% of them seen just once. The source material was peripheral blood, sampled in the first trimester of pregnancy. The receptor was derived from a female donor in good health, enrolled as a control in a pregnancy study. The chain recombines TRBV11-3 with TRBJ2-5; D may be TRBD1 (6 bases). The CDR3 loop reads CASSKTGSETQYF. The CDR3, as DNA: TGTGCCAGCAGCAAAACAGGGAGCGAGACCCAGTACTTC.